The present T cell receptor (beta chain) was sequenced within a study of CD8+ T cells in alopecia areata. Note on this clone: Its antigen is undetermined.

The V gene's germline CDR1 is SGHRS and CDR2 YFSETQ. This CDR3 comprises 14 residues. With 5 bases removed from V and 2 bases from J, the gap between germline ends came to 12 bases. Study-level results: Greater clonality was observed in lesional scalp samples, especially alopecia totalis/universalis, versus normal scalp.

The sequencing template was cDNA reverse transcribed from extracted RNA. Libraries were prepared by immunoSEQ multiplex PCR; TCRdb keeps only in-frame clonotypes and omits some of them. There are fewer than 250,000 clones in the sample; roughly two fifths occur only once, and 0.48% lies in the top ten. Documented treatment: oral pan-JAK inhibitor, 5-10 mg twice daily. CD4+ and CD8+ T cells were sorted from PBMCs. The receptor was derived from a human donor with alopecia areata. This material consisted of CD4+ T cells sorted from blood, taken around week 34, from a patient treated with tofacitinib. The chain has TRBV5-1 and TRBJ2-3, with no clear D. The chain's CDR3 is CASRSRGNTDTQYF. CDR3 nucleotide sequence: TGCGCCAGCAGAAGCCGTGGCAACACAGATACGCAGTATTTT.